The 7 T cell receptor beta chains below come from one sample, sequenced in a study of shared clonotypes between healthy human individuals. The repertoire was sequenced with immunoSEQ multiplex PCR; TCRdb's copy has only in-frame clones and lacks some. Among about 580,000 clones listed, 98% were seen once. Terminally differentiated effector memory CD45RA+ cells were excluded from the naive CD8 cells, which were CD45RO-negative and positively selected for CCR7. Material for sequencing was naive CD8+ T cells sorted from blood. Every receptor here comes from a young man in good health.

With regard to this clone: The same CDR3 is also encoded by other DNA sequences in this sample. The chain couples TRBV7-9 to TRBJ2-7; weak D call: TRBD1 (6 bases). Germline V gives CDR1 SEHNR, CDR2 FQNEAQ (reference sequence). There are 13 residues in the CDR3. With 4 bases removed from V and 2 bases from J, the gap between germline ends came to 9 bases. CDR3 bases: TGTGCCAGCAGCTCTGGACAGACCTACGAGCAGTACTTC. Protein: CASSSGQTYEQYF.

V gene TRBV19 combines with J gene TRBJ2-2; tentative D call: TRBD2 (6 bases). Per the germline V gene, CDR1 is LNHDA and CDR2 is SQIVND (reference sequence). The CDR3 loop spans 15 amino acids. V lost 5 bases, J lost 2 bases, and 12 bases lay in between. CDR3 sequence (DNA): TGTGCCAGTAGTCCTTTAGCGGCTAACACCGGGGAGCTGTTTTTT. As protein: CASSPLAANTGELFF.

This clone occurred a few times. Other DNA sequences in the sample encode the same CDR3. V gene TRBV7-9 combines with J gene TRBJ1-2; no reliable D call. Germline V gene data show CDR1 as SEHNR and CDR2 as FQNEAQ (reference sequence). V was trimmed by 1 base and J by 10 bases, leaving 7 bases between them. This CDR3 has 11 residues. The CDR3 loop reads CASSLGLSYTF. Written as DNA, the CDR3 is TGTGCCAGCAGCTTAGGTCTTTCCTACACCTTC.

Only one count was recorded for this clone. V gene TRBV7-9 combines with J gene TRBJ2-2; D remains unclear. Per germline, CDR1 SEHNR and CDR2 FQNEAQ (reference sequence). The CDR3 is 12 amino acids. V shed 7 bases and J shed 1 base, with 4 bases lying between them. CDR3 nucleotides: TGTGCCAGCACCCAGAACACCGGGGAGCTGTTTTTT. Translating it yields CASTQNTGELFF.

The chain has TRBV15 and TRBJ2-5; unclear D gene. V shed 1 base and J shed 5 bases, with 8 bases lying between them. The CDR3 has 13 amino acids. From germline, CDR1 is LNHNV and CDR2 YYDKDF (reference sequence). As DNA, the CDR3 is TGTGCCACCAGCAGAGTTACCCGGGAGACCCAGTACTTC. Protein: CATSRVTRETQYF.

The genes are TRBV5-1 and TRBJ2-1; 9 nucleotides match TRBD1. Germline V gives CDR1 SGHRS, CDR2 YFSETQ. The V and J ends lost 3 bases and 8 bases, in that order; junction bases with no gene match: 12. The CDR3 runs 16 residues. CDR3 nucleotides: TGCGCCAGCAGCTGGACGACAGGGGGAGTGACCGATGAGCAGTTCTTC. This codes for CASSWTTGGVTDEQFF.

The rearrangement joins TRBV19 to TRBJ2-1; perhaps TRBD2 as D (6 bases). The CDR3 has 18 amino acids. Deletions cut 3 bases from V and 0 bases from J, with 18 bases between. Germline-derived CDR1 and CDR2 are LNHDA and SQIVND (reference sequence). The CDR3 DNA is TGTGCCAGTAGTATGTTCAGGTTGACGGGAGTCTCCTACAATGAGCAGTTCTTC. It yields the protein CASSMFRLTGVSYNEQFF. The whole variable domain, remainder taken from reference TRBV19 and TRBJ2-1, is DGGITQSPKYLFRKEGQNVTLSCEQNLNHDAMYWYRQDPGQGLRLIYYSQIVNDFQKGDIAEGYSVSREKKESFPLTVTSAQKNPTAFYLCASSMFRLTGVSYNEQFFGPGTRLTVL.